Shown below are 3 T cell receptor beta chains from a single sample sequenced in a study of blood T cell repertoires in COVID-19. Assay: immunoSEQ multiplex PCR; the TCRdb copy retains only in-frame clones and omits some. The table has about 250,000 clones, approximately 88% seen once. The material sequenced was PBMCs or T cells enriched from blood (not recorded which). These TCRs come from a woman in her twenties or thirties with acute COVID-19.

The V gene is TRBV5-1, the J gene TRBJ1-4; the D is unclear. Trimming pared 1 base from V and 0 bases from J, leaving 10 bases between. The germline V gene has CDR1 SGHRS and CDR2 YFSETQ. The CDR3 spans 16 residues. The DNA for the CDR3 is TGCGCCAGCAGCTTGAGGAGAATATCAACTAATGAAAAACTGTTTTTT. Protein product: CASSLRRISTNEKLFF.

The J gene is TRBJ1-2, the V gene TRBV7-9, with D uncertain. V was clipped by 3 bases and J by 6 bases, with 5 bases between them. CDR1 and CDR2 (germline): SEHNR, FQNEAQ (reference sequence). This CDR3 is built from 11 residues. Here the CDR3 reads CASSLADGYTF. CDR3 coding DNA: TGTGCCAGCAGCTTGGCCGATGGCTACACCTTC.

The CDR3, as DNA: TGTGCCATCAGTGAGGGGGTAGCGAGCTACAATGAGCAGTTCTTC. This sequence encodes CAISEGVASYNEQFF. The genes are TRBV10-3 and TRBJ2-1; maybe TRBD2 (5 bases). This CDR3 comprises 15 residues. Trimming shortened V by 2 bases and J by 3 bases, and 11 bases separated the two germline ends. Germline CDR1 and CDR2: ENHRY and SYGVKD.